The present TCR beta chain was sequenced within a study of cytomegalovirus exposure and HLA in healthy donors. Findings and caveats of the study: TCR beta V segments were, for the most part, productive about 87% or about 30% of the time in an earlier analysis.

Remarks on this clone: The antigen is unknown.

Donors likely had unrecorded immune exposures despite being nominally healthy when sampled. The CDR3 totals 17 residues. With 5 bases removed from V and 0 bases from J, the gap between germline ends came to 17 bases. Germline assignment: CDR1 MGHDK and CDR2 SYGVNS. Amplification used 60 Vbeta primers and 13 Jbeta primers. Study processing details: Unique TCR beta chains totaled approximately 83 million in a later count, with approximately 11 million of them shared. This table comes from immunoSEQ multiplex PCR, and its TCRdb copy is limited to in-frame clones, with some not included. V and J calls and clone size are copied from that table; D and trimming were computed from the DNA. The sample yields roughly 140,000 clones, around 84% seen once.

V usage is TRBV25-1 and J usage is TRBJ2-4, with a tentative D call TRBD1 (6 bases). The sequenced sample consisted of PBMCs. This receptor was identified in a boy aged 2 to 10 in good health and CMV-seronegative. CDR3 in amino acids: CASSIHRVDVAKNIQYF. Written as DNA, the CDR3 is TGTGCCAGCAGTATCCACAGGGTAGACGTAGCCAAAAACATTCAGTACTTC.